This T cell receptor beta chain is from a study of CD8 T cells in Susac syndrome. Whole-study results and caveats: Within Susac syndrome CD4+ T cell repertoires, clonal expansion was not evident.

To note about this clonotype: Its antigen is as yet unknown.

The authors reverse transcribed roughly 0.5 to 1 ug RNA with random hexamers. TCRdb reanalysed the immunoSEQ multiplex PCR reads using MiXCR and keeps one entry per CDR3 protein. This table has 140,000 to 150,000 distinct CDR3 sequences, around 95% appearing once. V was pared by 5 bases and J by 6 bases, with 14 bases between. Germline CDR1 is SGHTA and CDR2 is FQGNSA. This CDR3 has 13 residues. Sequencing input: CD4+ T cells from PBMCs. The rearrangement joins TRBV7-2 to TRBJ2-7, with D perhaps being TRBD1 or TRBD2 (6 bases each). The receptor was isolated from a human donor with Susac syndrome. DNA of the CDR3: TGTGCCAGCAGCCGTAGGGGGGAGAGCGAGCAGTACTTC. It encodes CASSRRGESEQYF.